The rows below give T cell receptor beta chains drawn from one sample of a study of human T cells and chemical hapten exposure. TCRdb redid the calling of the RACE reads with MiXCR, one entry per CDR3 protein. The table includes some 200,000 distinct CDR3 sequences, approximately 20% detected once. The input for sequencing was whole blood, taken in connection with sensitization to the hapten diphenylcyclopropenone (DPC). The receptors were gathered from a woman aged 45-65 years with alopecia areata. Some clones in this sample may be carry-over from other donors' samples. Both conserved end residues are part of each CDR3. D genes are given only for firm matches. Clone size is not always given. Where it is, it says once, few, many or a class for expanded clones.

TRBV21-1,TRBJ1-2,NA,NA,TGTGCCAGCAGCAAAAGTACAGAACATGGCTACACCTTC,CASSKSTEHGYTF
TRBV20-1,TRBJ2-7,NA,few,TGCAGTGCTAGACGGGGACGGTCCTACGAGCAGTACTTC,CSARRGRSYEQYF
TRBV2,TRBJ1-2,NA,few,TGTGCCAGCAGTGAAGGTCCAGACCCCACTAGCTATGGCTACACCTTC,CASSEGPDPTSYGYTF
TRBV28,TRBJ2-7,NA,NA,TGTGCCAGCAGTTTTACGGTGCCCTACGAGCAGTACTTC,CASSFTVPYEQYF
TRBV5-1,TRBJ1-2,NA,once,TGCGCCAGCAGCTTGGTTGGGGCGGACGGCGACACCTTC,CASSLVGADGDTF
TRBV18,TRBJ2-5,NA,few,TGTGCCAGCTCACCACTGGGGAATCGTCTAAACCAAGAGACCCAGTACTTC,CASSPLGNRLNQETQYF
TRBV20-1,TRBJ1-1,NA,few,TGCAGTGCTAAGACAGGAATGAACACTGAAGCTTTCTTT,CSAKTGMNTEAFF
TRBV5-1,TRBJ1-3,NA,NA,TGCGCCAGCAGCTTGGGGACGGCACTAGGAAACACCATATATTTT,CASSLGTALGNTIYF
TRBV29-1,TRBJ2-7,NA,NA,TGCAGCGTTGAAAATAGGGATTACGAGCAGTACTTC,CSVENRDYEQYF
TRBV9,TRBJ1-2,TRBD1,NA,TGTGCCAGCAGCGCAGGACAGGGCCCAGACTATGGCTACACCTTC,CASSAGQGPDYGYTF
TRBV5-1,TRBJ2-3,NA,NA,TGCGCCAGCGGAGCTACCGTGACTAGCACAGATACGCAGTATTTT,CASGATVTSTDTQYF
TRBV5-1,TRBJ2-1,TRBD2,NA,TGCGCCAACGTATTAGGACTAGCGGGAGCGTGGGCAAATGAGCAGTTCTTC,CANVLGLAGAWANEQFF
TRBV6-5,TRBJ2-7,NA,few,TGTGCCAGCGGATTTTTGATGGGCGAGCAGTACTTC,CASGFLMGEQYF
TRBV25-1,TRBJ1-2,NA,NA,TGTGCCAGCCAACAAACAGGATTTCCTGGCTACACCTTC,CASQQTGFPGYTF
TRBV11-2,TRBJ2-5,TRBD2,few,TGTGCCAGCAGCCCGGACTTAGCGGGAGCGGAGACCCAGTACTTC,CASSPDLAGAETQYF
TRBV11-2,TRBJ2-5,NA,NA,TGTGCCAGCAGCCCTAGAGAAGGACTAGGGGGGGAGACCCAGTACTTC,CASSPREGLGGETQYF
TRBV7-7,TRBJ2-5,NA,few,TGTGCTAGCAGCCCACAGTCTAGGGAGACCCAGTACTTC,CASSPQSRETQYF
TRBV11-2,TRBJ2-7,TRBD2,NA,TGTGCCAGCAGCGCCAGGACTAGCGACTACGAGCAGTACTTC,CASSARTSDYEQYF
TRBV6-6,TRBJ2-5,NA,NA,TGTGCCAGCAGTTACTCGATGCAGACCCAGTACTTC,CASSYSMQTQYF
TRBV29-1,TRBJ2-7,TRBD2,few,TGCAGCGTTGAGAGGGGACTAGGCGAGCAGTACTTC,CSVERGLGEQYF
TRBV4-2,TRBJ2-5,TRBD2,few,TGTGCCAGCAGCCAAGTGTCGGCTAGCGGGCCCCAAGAGACCCAGTACTTC,CASSQVSASGPQETQYF
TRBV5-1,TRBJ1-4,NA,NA,TGCGCCAGCAGCTTGGCCGAAAAAGAAAAACTGTTTTTT,CASSLAEKEKLFF
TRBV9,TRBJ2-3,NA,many,TGTGCCAGCAGCTTTCAAGGACGGGGCACAGATACGCAGTATTTT,CASSFQGRGTDTQYF
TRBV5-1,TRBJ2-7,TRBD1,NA,TGCGCCAGCAGCTTGGGACAGGGGGCCCACGAGCAGTACTTC,CASSLGQGAHEQYF
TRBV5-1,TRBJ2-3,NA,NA,TGCGCTTCGGTCCGGGCCCCCGAGGTGGGTACGCAGTATTTT,CASVRAPEVGTQYF
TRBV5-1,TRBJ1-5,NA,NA,TGCGCCAGCAGCTGGGAGGGATATAATCAGCCCCAGCATTTT,CASSWEGYNQPQHF
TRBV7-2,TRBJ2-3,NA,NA,TGTGCCAGCAGATGGGCGGGGCTAGGGACAGATACGCAGTATTTT,CASRWAGLGTDTQYF
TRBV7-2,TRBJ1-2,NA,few,TGTGCCAGCCCTTCCGGAGGGGCCGGCTACACCTTC,CASPSGGAGYTF
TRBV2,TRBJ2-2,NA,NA,TGTGCCAGCATGACAGGGAGGGGGCTATTCACCGGGGAGCTGTTTTTT,CASMTGRGLFTGELFF
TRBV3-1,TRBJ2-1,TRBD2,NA,TGTGCCAGCAGCCACGGGACTAGCGGTCCCAATGAGCAGTTCTTC,CASSHGTSGPNEQFF
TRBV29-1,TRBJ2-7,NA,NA,TGCAGCGTTGAAGCTCTACAGGGTTACGAGCAGTACTTC,CSVEALQGYEQYF